This T cell receptor beta chain appears in the sequencing data of a study of regulatory T cells in long-lasting Graves disease. Study observations and caveats: Limited sample numbers may have lowered accuracy.

This sample's time point: newly diagnosed GD, antithyroid drugs for less than 3 months. Generation of the TCR library employed RNA extracted from PBMCs. Each patient gave 7 to 9 milliliters of EDTA-anticoagulated peripheral blood. This clonotype was counted only a few times. Its specificity is unknown. Library construction for TCR beta used iRepertoire HTBI primers and Arm-PCR of CDR3 regions. TCRdb re-derived calls from the multiplex PCR reads in MiXCR, one entry per CDR3 protein. The table has approximately 390,000 distinct CDR3 sequences, under 20% seen once. This CDR3 comprises 17 residues. Losses at the gene ends were 0 bases for V and 1 base for J; bases not matched to a gene: 10. The germline CDR1 and CDR2 sequences are DFQATT and SNEGSKA (reference sequence). This same sample was also taken into another study, of T cells in Graves' hyperthyroidism and ophthalmopathy. That publication notes: Diagnosis relied on clinical symptoms, serum thyroxine and TRAb, thyroid ultrasound and orbital computed tomography. Blood also held most thyroid clonotypes expanded beyond 0.001.

The sample consisted of peripheral blood mononuclear cells (PBMCs), taken at new diagnosis, from a patient treated with antithyroid drugs. The receptor's source is a woman aged 18-29 years with Graves disease. V and J are TRBV20-1 and TRBJ2-3; TRBD1 agrees at 7 bases. The CDR3 loop is CSARDPGQQEGTDTQYF. The CDR3 DNA reads TGCAGTGCTAGAGATCCGGGACAGCAAGAGGGCACAGATACGCAGTATTTT.